Listed below are T cell receptor beta chains from one sample, sequenced in a study of Ad26.COV2.S vaccination and SARS-CoV-2 variants. Clones were sequenced by immunoSEQ multiplex PCR, and TCRdb holds only the in-frame ones, with some missing. The repertoire consists of about 350,000 clones, with approximately 81% occurring once and the leading ten covering roughly 3.1%. The material was peripheral blood, obtained in a trial of Ad26.COV2.S vaccine versus placebo. These receptors came from a person between 18 and 65 years old who received the Ad26.COV2.S COVID-19 vaccine or a placebo. Each CDR3 is given with its conserved first and last residue. D genes are given only for firm matches. Where a row states a size, it is once, few, many or the class of an expanded clone; other rows omit it.

size	V	D	J	CDR3	DNA
.	TRBV5-1	.	TRBJ2-7	CASSAEGYEQYF	TGCGCCAGCAGCGCCGAGGGGTACGAGCAGTACTTC
.	TRBV6-2/TRBV6-3	TRBD1	TRBJ2-7	CASSGNRDRGRYEQYF	TGTGCCAGCAGTGGTAACCGGGACAGGGGACGATACGAGCAGTACTTC
.	TRBV21-1	.	TRBJ2-1	CASSKKPTHCGLAGTSYNEQFF	TGTGCCAGCAGTAAAAAACCTACCCATTGTGGGTTAGCGGGGACCTCCTACAATGAGCAGTTCTTC
.	TRBV4-3	.	TRBJ2-7	CASSQDFGTPYEQYF	TGCGCCAGCAGCCAAGATTTCGGGACACCCTACGAGCAGTACTTC
.	TRBV19	.	TRBJ1-4	CASSIGSATNEKLFF	TGTGCCAGTAGTATAGGAAGTGCAACTAATGAAAAACTGTTTTTT
.	TRBV6-6	TRBD1	TRBJ2-5	CASNRDRNYQETQYF	TGTGCCAGCAATAGGGACAGGAACTATCAAGAGACCCAGTACTTC
.	TRBV7-8	.	TRBJ2-3	CASSHRDFRTDTQYF	TGTGCCAGCAGCCACCGGGACTTTCGCACAGATACGCAGTATTTT
.	TRBV25-1	.	TRBJ1-5	CASSDRGVAQPQHF	TGTGCCAGCAGTGACAGGGGTGTCGCTCAGCCCCAGCATTTT
.	TRBV6-5	.	TRBJ2-1	CASSPHQQSYNEQFF	TGTGCCAGCAGTCCTCATCAGCAAAGTTACAATGAGCAGTTCTTC
.	TRBV30	.	TRBJ1-2	CAWSRAGYGYTF	TGTGCCTGGAGTCGGGCAGGGTATGGCTACACCTTC
.	TRBV28	.	TRBJ1-4	CASSLMRGPNEKLFF	TGTGCCAGCAGTTTGATGAGGGGACCTAATGAAAAACTGTTTTTT
.	TRBV5-1	.	TRBJ2-3	CASSLVFRSTDTQYF	TGCGCCAGCAGCTTGGTATTTCGTAGCACAGATACGCAGTATTTT
.	TRBV10-3	.	TRBJ1-2	CAISESSAEIYGYTF	TGTGCCATCAGTGAGTCGTCAGCGGAAATCTATGGCTACACCTTC
.	TRBV29-1	TRBD1	TRBJ1-5	CSVEEGTGGNQPQHF	TGCAGCGTTGAAGAGGGGACAGGGGGCAATCAGCCCCAGCATTTT
.	TRBV6-5	.	TRBJ2-7	CASKNRVGGYEQYF	TGTGCCAGCAAAAACAGGGTTGGGGGCTACGAGCAGTACTTC
.	TRBV5-4	.	TRBJ2-7	CASSLLGRREQYF	TGTGCCAGCAGCTTGTTAGGTCGTAGGGAGCAGTACTTC
.	TRBV6-6	.	TRBJ1-1	CASSYSVTEAFF	TGTGCCAGCAGTTACTCTGTTACTGAAGCTTTCTTT
once	TRBV28	TRBD1	TRBJ2-7	CASSRWAGGFGEQYF	TGTGCCAGCAGCCGCTGGGCAGGGGGCTTCGGCGAGCAGTACTTC
.	TRBV25-1	TRBD1	TRBJ2-7	CASSAGTGDYEQYF	TGTGCCAGCAGTGCCGGGACAGGGGACTACGAGCAGTACTTC
once	TRBV10-3	.	TRBJ1-5	CAISESGLGGDSNQPQHF	TGTGCCATCAGTGAGTCGGGGTTGGGGGGTGATAGCAATCAGCCCCAGCATTTT
.	TRBV18	.	TRBJ2-7	CASSPQGNNHEQYF	TGTGCCAGCTCACCGCAGGGGAATAACCACGAGCAGTACTTC
.	TRBV7-2	TRBD2	TRBJ2-7	CASSLDLSSGRYEQYF	TGTGCCAGCAGCTTAGATCTGTCTAGCGGGCGCTACGAGCAGTACTTC
many	TRBV4-1	.	TRBJ1-2	CASSPGRQNNYGYTF	TGCGCCAGCAGCCCGGGACGACAGAATAACTATGGCTACACCTTC
.	TRBV28	TRBD2	TRBJ2-7	CASSPPGLAGVLNEQYF	TGTGCCAGCAGTCCCCCGGGACTAGCGGGAGTGTTGAACGAGCAGTACTTC
.	TRBV12-5	.	TRBJ2-5	CASAQGGSETQYF	TGTGCTAGTGCCCAGGGGGGGTCTGAGACCCAGTACTTC
.	TRBV7-2	TRBD1	TRBJ2-1	CASSLEAGGSYNEQFF	TGTGCCAGCAGCTTAGAGGCAGGGGGTTCCTACAATGAGCAGTTCTTC
.	TRBV18	.	TRBJ2-7	CASSPVDLTYEQYF	TGTGCCAGCTCACCAGTTGACTTAACCTACGAGCAGTACTTC
.	TRBV4-1	.	TRBJ1-2	CASSQDKGVGYTF	TGCGCCAGCAGCCAAGATAAGGGGGTTGGCTACACCTTC
.	TRBV4-3	TRBD1	TRBJ2-1	CASSQGQTGGSYNEQFF	TGCGCCAGCAGCCAAGGTCAAACAGGGGGTTCCTACAATGAGCAGTTCTTC
.	TRBV27	.	TRBJ2-1	CASSLSQGREQFF	TGTGCCAGCAGTTTATCCCAGGGACGGGAGCAGTTCTTC
.	TRBV19	.	TRBJ1-1	CASSLLDVGVGTEAFF	TGTGCCAGTAGTCTCCTGGATGTAGGGGTGGGCACTGAAGCTTTCTTT
.	TRBV19	.	TRBJ2-6	CASSIGRVGANVLTF	TGTGCCAGTAGTATCGGTCGAGTAGGGGCCAACGTCCTGACTTTC
.	TRBV7-2	TRBD1	TRBJ2-7	CASSPFGQGAQYEQYF	TGTGCCAGCAGCCCCTTCGGACAGGGGGCTCAGTACGAGCAGTACTTC
.	TRBV3-1/TRBV3-2	.	TRBJ1-1	CASSITRATWTEAFF	TGTGCCAGCAGCATAACACGGGCGACGTGGACTGAAGCTTTCTTT
.	TRBV30	.	TRBJ2-7	CAWSWEDREQYF	TGTGCCTGGAGTTGGGAGGACCGCGAGCAGTACTTC
.	TRBV28	.	TRBJ2-4	CASYQGRGAKNIQYF	TGTGCCAGCTATCAGGGGAGGGGAGCCAAAAACATTCAGTACTTC